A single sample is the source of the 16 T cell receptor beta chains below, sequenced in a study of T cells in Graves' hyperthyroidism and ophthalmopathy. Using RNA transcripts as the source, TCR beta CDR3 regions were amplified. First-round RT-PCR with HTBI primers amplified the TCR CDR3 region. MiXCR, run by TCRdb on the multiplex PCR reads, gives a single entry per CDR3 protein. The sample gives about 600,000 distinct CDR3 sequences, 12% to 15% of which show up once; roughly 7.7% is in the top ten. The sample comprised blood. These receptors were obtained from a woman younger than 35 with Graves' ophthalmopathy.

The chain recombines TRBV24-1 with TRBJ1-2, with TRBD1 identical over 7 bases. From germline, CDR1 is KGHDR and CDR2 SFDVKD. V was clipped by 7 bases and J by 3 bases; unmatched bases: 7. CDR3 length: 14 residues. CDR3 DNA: TGTGCCACCAGACCACAGGGGAGCGACTATGGCTACACCTTC. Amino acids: CATRPQGSDYGYTF.

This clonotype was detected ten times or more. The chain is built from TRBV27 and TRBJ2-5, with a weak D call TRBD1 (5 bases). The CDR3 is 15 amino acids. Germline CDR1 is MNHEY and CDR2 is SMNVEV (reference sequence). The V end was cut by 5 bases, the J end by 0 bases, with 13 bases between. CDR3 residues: CASSPFTGHQETQYF. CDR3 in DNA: TGTGCCAGCAGTCCGTTTACAGGCCACCAAGAGACCCAGTACTTC.

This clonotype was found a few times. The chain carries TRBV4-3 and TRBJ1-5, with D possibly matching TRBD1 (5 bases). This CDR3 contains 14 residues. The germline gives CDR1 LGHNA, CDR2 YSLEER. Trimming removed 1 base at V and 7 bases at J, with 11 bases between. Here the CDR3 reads CASSQAGGGQPQHF. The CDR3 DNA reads TGCGCCAGCAGCCAAGCTGGGGGAGGCCAGCCCCAGCATTTT.

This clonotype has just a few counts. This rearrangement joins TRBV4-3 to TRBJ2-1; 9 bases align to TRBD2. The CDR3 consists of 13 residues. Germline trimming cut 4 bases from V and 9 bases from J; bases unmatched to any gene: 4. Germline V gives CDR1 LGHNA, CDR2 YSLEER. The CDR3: CASSPGTSFEQFF. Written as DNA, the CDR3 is TGCGCCAGCAGCCCTGGGACTAGCTTTGAGCAGTTCTTC.

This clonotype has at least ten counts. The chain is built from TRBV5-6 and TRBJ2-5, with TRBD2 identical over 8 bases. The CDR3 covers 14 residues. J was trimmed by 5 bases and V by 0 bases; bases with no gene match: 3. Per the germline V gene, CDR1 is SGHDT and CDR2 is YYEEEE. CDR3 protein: CASSLDGRGETQYF. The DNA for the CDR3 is TGTGCCAGCAGCTTGGACGGGAGGGGGGAGACCCAGTACTTC.

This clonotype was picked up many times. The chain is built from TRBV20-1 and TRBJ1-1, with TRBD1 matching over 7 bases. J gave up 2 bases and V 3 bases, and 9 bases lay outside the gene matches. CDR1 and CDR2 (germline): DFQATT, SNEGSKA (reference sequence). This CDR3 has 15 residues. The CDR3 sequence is CSASRNAGGNTEAFF. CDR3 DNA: TGCAGTGCTAGTCGGAATGCAGGGGGAAACACTGAAGCTTTCTTT.

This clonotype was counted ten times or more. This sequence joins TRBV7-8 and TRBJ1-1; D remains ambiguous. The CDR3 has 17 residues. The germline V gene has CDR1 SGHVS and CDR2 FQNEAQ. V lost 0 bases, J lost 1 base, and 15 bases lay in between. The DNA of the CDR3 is TGTGCCAGCAGCTTAGCGCGGGTAACTGGGAAGAACACTGAAGCTTTCTTT. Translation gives CASSLARVTGKNTEAFF.

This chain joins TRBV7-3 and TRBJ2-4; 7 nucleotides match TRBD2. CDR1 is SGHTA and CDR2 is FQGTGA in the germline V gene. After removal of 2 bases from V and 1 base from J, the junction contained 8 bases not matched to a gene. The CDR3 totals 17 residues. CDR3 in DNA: TGTGCCAGCAGCTTAGGTCTTCGGGGGGACGCCAAAAACATTCAGTACTTC. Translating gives CASSLGLRGDAKNIQYF.

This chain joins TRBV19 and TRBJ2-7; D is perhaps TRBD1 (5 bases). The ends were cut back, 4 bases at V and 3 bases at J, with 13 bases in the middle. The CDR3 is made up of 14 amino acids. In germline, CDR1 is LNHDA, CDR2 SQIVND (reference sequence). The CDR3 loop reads CASSTDRFVYEQYF. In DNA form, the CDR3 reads TGTGCCAGTAGTACCGACAGATTCGTCTACGAGCAGTACTTC.

CDR3 protein: CASSQAQTGWDSSGNTIYF. The CDR3 bases are TGTGCCAGCAGCCAAGCCCAAACCGGGTGGGACAGCTCTGGAAACACCATATATTTT. V usage is TRBV14 and J usage is TRBJ1-3, with TRBD1 matching 7 bases. Trimming cost V 1 base and J 0 bases; bases outside gene matches: 12. Germline V gives CDR1 SGHDN, CDR2 FVKESK. The CDR3 is made up of 19 amino acids. The full variable domain, with the rest looked up from reference TRBV14 and TRBJ1-3, is EAGVTQFPSHSVIEKGQTVTLRCDPISGHDNLYWYRRVMGKEIKFLLHFVKESKQDESGMPNNRFLAERTGGTYSTLKVQPAELEDSGVYFCASSQAQTGWDSSGNTIYFGEGSWLTVV.

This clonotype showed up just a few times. The CDR3 DNA follows: TGTGCCAGCAGCTTGAGCCTAGCGGGGGCCAAGGAGCAGTACTTC. This encodes CASSLSLAGAKEQYF. The chain joins TRBV5-6 to TRBJ2-7, with 10 nucleotides matching TRBD2. V lost 1 base and J lost 7; bases outside the gene matches: 8. CDR1 is SGHDT and CDR2 is YYEEEE in the germline V gene. This CDR3 has 15 residues. Full variable domain (missing parts from reference TRBV5-6 and TRBJ2-7): DAGVTQSPTHLIKTRGQQVTLRCSPKSGHDTVSWYQQALGQGPQFIFQYYEEEERQRGNFPDRFSGHQFPNYSSELNVNALLLGDSALYLCASSLSLAGAKEQYFGPGTRLTVT.

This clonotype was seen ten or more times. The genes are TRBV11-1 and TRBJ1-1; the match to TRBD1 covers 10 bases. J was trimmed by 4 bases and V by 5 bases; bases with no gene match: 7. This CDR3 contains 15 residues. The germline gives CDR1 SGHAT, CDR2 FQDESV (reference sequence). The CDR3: CASSIQDRGFTEAFF. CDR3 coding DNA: TGTGCCAGCAGCATCCAGGACAGGGGGTTCACTGAAGCTTTCTTT.

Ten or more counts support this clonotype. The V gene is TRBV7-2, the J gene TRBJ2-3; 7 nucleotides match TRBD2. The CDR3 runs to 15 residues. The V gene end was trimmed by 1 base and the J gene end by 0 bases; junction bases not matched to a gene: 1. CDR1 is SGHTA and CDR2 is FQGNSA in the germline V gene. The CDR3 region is CASSLGTRSTDTQYF. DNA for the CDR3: TGTGCCAGCAGCTTAGGGACTAGGAGCACAGATACGCAGTATTTT.

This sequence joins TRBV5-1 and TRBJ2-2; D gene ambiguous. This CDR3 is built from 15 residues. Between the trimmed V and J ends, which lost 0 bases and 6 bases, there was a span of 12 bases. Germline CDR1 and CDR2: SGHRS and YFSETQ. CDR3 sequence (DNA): TGCGCCAGCAGCTTGGGTAACAGCCGGCCCGGGGAGCTGTTTTTT. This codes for CASSLGNSRPGELFF.

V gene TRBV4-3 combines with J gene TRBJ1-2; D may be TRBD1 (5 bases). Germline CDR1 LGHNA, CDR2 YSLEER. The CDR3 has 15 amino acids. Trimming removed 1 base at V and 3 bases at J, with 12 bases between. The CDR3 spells CASSQAPGQDYGYTF. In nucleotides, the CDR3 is TGCGCCAGCAGCCAAGCTCCAGGACAAGACTATGGCTACACCTTC.

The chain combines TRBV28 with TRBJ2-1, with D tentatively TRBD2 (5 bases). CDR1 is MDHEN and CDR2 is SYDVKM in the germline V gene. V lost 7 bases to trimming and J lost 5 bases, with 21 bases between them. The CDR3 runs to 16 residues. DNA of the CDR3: TGTGCCAGCATGAGGATTATAGCGCGAGCCCACAATGAGCAGTTCTTC. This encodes CASMRIIARAHNEQFF.